A selection of T cell receptor beta chains follows, all from one sample in a study of T-cell reconstitution after alpha-beta-depleted transplantation in children. TCRdb processed the PCR reads anew with MiXCR; each CDR3 protein has one entry. The table records 330,000 or so distinct CDR3 sequences, 10% of them present only once. Here the sequenced sample was PBMCs, taken before TCRalphabeta/CD19-depleted stem cell transplant. The receptors derive from a boy under two years old with acute myeloid leukemia, due to receive a stem cell transplant. CDR3s include the opening cysteine and the closing phenylalanine or tryptophan. D genes are given only for firm matches. Clone size, where shown, is once, few, many, or a class for clones that have expanded.

j_call clone_size d_call v_call cdr3_aa cdr3_nt
TRBJ2-7 many - TRBV4-2 CASSQELRDSSYEQYF TGTGCCAGCAGCCAAGAGTTGCGGGATAGCTCCTACGAGCAGTACTTC
TRBJ2-5 few TRBD1 TRBV29-1 CSVEGQTGGDETQYF TGCAGCGTTGAAGGCCAGACAGGGGGAGATGAGACCCAGTACTTC
TRBJ2-3 many - TRBV5-1 CASRLAVLLTDTQYF TGCGCCAGCAGGTTAGCGGTTTTACTCACAGATACGCAGTATTTT
TRBJ2-2 many - TRBV28 CASSSTGQSPAGELFF TGTGCCAGCAGTTCCACGGGACAATCCCCCGCCGGGGAGCTGTTTTTT
TRBJ2-7 many - TRBV7-8 CASSPHLGRSGSYEQYF TGTGCCAGCAGCCCCCACCTAGGACGGTCCGGGTCCTACGAGCAGTACTTC
TRBJ2-5 many - TRBV2 CASSETPWRQETQYF TGTGCCAGCAGTGAAACCCCTTGGCGCCAGGAGACCCAGTACTTC
TRBJ2-7 many - TRBV14 CASSPLGGISYEQYF TGTGCCAGCAGCCCCCTTGGCGGGATTTCCTACGAGCAGTACTTC
TRBJ2-1 many - TRBV7-9 CASSLNGKVFF TGTGCCAGCAGCTTAAACGGGAAAGTGTTCTTC
TRBJ2-2 many TRBD1 TRBV7-9 CASSPGQGSTGELFF TGTGCCAGCAGCCCGGGACAGGGGAGTACCGGGGAGCTGTTTTTT
TRBJ2-3 many - TRBV12-3/TRBV12-4 CASSFGAMEADTQYF TGTGCCAGCAGCTTCGGGGCCATGGAGGCAGATACGCAGTATTTT
TRBJ2-5 many TRBD2 TRBV14 CASSQVWTSSQETQYF TGTGCCAGCAGCCAAGTTTGGACTAGCTCCCAAGAGACCCAGTACTTC
TRBJ2-1 many - TRBV27 CASSTGVGGNEQFF TGTGCCAGCAGTACCGGGGTGGGAGGCAATGAGCAGTTCTTC
TRBJ2-5 - - TRBV18 CASSPHQGRETQYF TGTGCCAGCTCACCACACCAGGGTAGGGAGACCCAGTACTTC
TRBJ1-2 many - TRBV7-3 CASSLTGTGGYTF TGTGCCAGCAGCTTGACCGGGACCGGAGGCTACACCTTC
TRBJ2-7 few - TRBV20-1 CSAGGAAKEQYF TGCAGTGCTGGGGGGGCTGCAAAGGAGCAGTACTTC
TRBJ1-1 many - TRBV4-3 CASSQGTAMNTEAFF TGCGCCAGCAGCCAAGGGACAGCCATGAACACTGAAGCTTTCTTT
TRBJ2-5 few - TRBV12-3/TRBV12-4 CASSPPGGRVETQYF TGTGCCAGCAGCCCCCCAGGGGGGAGGGTAGAGACCCAGTACTTC
TRBJ2-4 many - TRBV5-1 CASSSAPNIQYF TGCGCCAGCAGCTCCGCCCCCAACATTCAGTACTTC
TRBJ1-6 many - TRBV6-1 CASSPRGPPDSPLHF TGTGCCAGCAGCCCCAGGGGCCCTCCCGATTCACCCCTCCACTTT
TRBJ2-7 many - TRBV6-5 CASRSRGNYEQYF TGTGCCAGCCGCTCGAGGGGGAACTACGAGCAGTACTTC
TRBJ1-5 few - TRBV7-2 CASSPQGYNQPQHF TGTGCCAGCAGCCCACAGGGTTACAATCAGCCCCAGCATTTT
TRBJ2-7 - - TRBV5-5 CASSLGTRGIEQYF TGTGCCAGCAGCTTAGGGACAAGGGGTATCGAGCAGTACTTC
TRBJ1-6 many TRBD1 TRBV29-1 CSVPGTGLNGSPLHF TGCAGCGTCCCAGGGACAGGGCTTAACGGTTCACCCCTCCACTTT
TRBJ2-1 few - TRBV7-2 CASSSTTGIFVGNEQFF TGTGCCAGCAGCTCAACGACAGGTATCTTTGTCGGCAATGAGCAGTTCTTC
TRBJ2-1 many TRBD2 TRBV6-5 CASSYRTSGDNEQFF TGTGCCAGCAGTTACCGGACTAGCGGGGACAATGAGCAGTTCTTC
TRBJ2-7 many - TRBV12-3/TRBV12-4 CASSYGPYEQYF TGTGCCAGCAGTTACGGGCCTTACGAGCAGTACTTC
TRBJ2-5 many - TRBV11-1 CASSFTPPETQYF TGTGCCAGCAGCTTCACGCCGCCAGAGACCCAGTACTTC
TRBJ2-7 many - TRBV2 CASSDVVGTYSYEQYF TGTGCCAGCAGTGACGTGGTCGGGACTTACTCCTACGAGCAGTACTTC
TRBJ1-3 - - TRBV12-3/TRBV12-4 CASSLGREFSGNTIYF TGTGCCAGCAGTTTAGGCAGGGAGTTCTCCGGAAACACCATATATTTT
TRBJ2-1 many TRBD2 TRBV5-1 CASSPGLAGYDFEQFF TGCGCCAGCAGCCCCGGACTAGCGGGATATGATTTTGAGCAGTTCTTC
TRBJ2-2 - - TRBV7-2 CASSSRGTAANTGELFF TGTGCCAGCAGCTCGCGTGGGACCGCCGCGAACACCGGGGAGCTGTTTTTT
TRBJ1-5 many TRBD1 TRBV20-1 CSARDPRQGYSNQPQHF TGCAGTGCTAGAGATCCGCGACAGGGCTATAGCAATCAGCCCCAGCATTTT
TRBJ2-5 few - TRBV5-1 CASSLGGGQQETQYF TGCGCCAGCAGCTTGGGCGGGGGACAACAAGAGACCCAGTACTTC
TRBJ1-1 many TRBD1 TRBV7-2 CASSLRDRVGDTEAFF TGTGCCAGCAGCTTAAGAGACAGGGTCGGGGACACTGAAGCTTTCTTT
TRBJ2-7 - - TRBV12-3/TRBV12-4 CASSTDSLSFEQYF TGTGCCAGCAGTACAGACAGCCTCAGTTTCGAGCAGTACTTC
TRBJ2-7 many - TRBV7-9 CASSLEGSSYEQYF TGTGCCAGCAGCTTGGAGGGGAGTTCCTACGAGCAGTACTTC
TRBJ2-7 many TRBD2 TRBV6-5 CASSYYPGRLAGFSYEQYF TGTGCCAGCAGTTACTATCCAGGGAGGCTAGCGGGGTTCTCCTACGAGCAGTACTTC
TRBJ1-4 many - TRBV7-9 CASSPRTVNEKLFF TGTGCCAGCAGCCCTCGGACAGTCAATGAAAAACTGTTTTTT
TRBJ1-1 many - TRBV29-1 CSCDRNTEAFF TGCAGCTGTGACAGGAACACTGAAGCTTTCTTT
TRBJ2-7 few TRBD1 TRBV7-9 CASSNRDRVYEQYF TGTGCCAGCAGCAACCGGGACAGGGTCTACGAGCAGTACTTC
TRBJ2-4 once - TRBV4-1 CASSQWGAEGIQYF TGCGCCAGCAGCCAATGGGGGGCCGAAGGCATTCAGTACTTC
TRBJ2-7 few TRBD1 TRBV9 CASSFDTGQGYEQYF TGTGCCAGCAGCTTCGACACGGGACAGGGTTACGAGCAGTACTTC
TRBJ2-1 few - TRBV4-3 CASSQDGMGESYNEQFF TGCGCCAGCAGCCAAGACGGTATGGGGGAATCCTACAATGAGCAGTTCTTC
TRBJ2-3 - TRBD2 TRBV9 CASSSRTSGDTDTQYF TGTGCCAGCAGCTCTCGGACTAGCGGGGACACAGATACGCAGTATTTT
TRBJ2-3 few - TRBV19 CASSMGPGMGTQYF TGTGCCAGTAGTATGGGACCAGGGATGGGGACGCAGTATTTT
TRBJ1-2 many TRBD1 TRBV7-2 CASSLRRDRVSNYGYTF TGTGCCAGCAGCTTACGCCGGGACAGGGTTTCTAACTATGGCTACACCTTC
TRBJ2-6 many TRBD2 TRBV20-1 CSARSGGFGANVLTF TGCAGTGCTAGATCCGGGGGGTTTGGGGCCAACGTCCTGACTTTC
TRBJ2-1 many TRBD1 TRBV7-9 CASSPRGTASYNEQFF TGTGCCAGCAGCCCAAGAGGGACAGCTAGCTACAATGAGCAGTTCTTC
TRBJ2-6 many - TRBV28 CASSLYGANVLTF TGTGCCAGCAGTTTATATGGGGCCAACGTCCTGACTTTC
TRBJ2-7 many TRBD1 TRBV12-3/TRBV12-4 CASSPYIDFGTAYF TGTGCCAGCAGTCCTTATATCGACTTCGGGACAGCCTACTTC
TRBJ2-2 many TRBD2 TRBV12-3/TRBV12-4 CASSGLSGRGTGELFF TGTGCCAGCAGCGGCCTTAGCGGGAGAGGGACCGGGGAGCTGTTTTTT
TRBJ2-5 many TRBD2 TRBV29-1 CSVDLAGGEQETQYF TGCAGCGTTGACCTAGCGGGAGGGGAGCAAGAGACCCAGTACTTC
TRBJ1-6 many - TRBV6-2/TRBV6-3 CASSYSRTDYNSPLHF TGTGCCAGCAGTTACTCCCGGACAGACTATAATTCACCCCTCCACTTT
TRBJ2-5 many - TRBV9 CASSVAISGPETQYF TGTGCCAGCAGCGTAGCTATATCAGGGCCTGAGACCCAGTACTTC
TRBJ2-7 - TRBD2 TRBV5-1 CASSLGLARYEQYF TGCGCCAGCAGCTTGGGACTAGCACGATACGAGCAGTACTTC
TRBJ1-5 many - TRBV28 CASGGERNQPQHF TGTGCCAGCGGGGGGGAGCGTAATCAGCCCCAGCATTTT
TRBJ2-1 - - TRBV9 CASSVGLEARGNEQFF TGTGCCAGCAGCGTAGGGCTGGAGGCAAGGGGCAATGAGCAGTTCTTC
TRBJ2-1 many - TRBV28 CASSLSIYNEQFF TGTGCCAGCAGTTTATCCATCTACAATGAGCAGTTCTTC
TRBJ2-5 many - TRBV4-3 CASSPYASSQETQYF TGCGCCAGCAGCCCTTACGCATCCTCTCAAGAGACCCAGTACTTC
TRBJ2-2 many - TRBV12-3/TRBV12-4 CASSLGWTGELFF TGTGCCAGCAGTTTGGGATGGACCGGGGAGCTGTTTTTT